This is a list of T cell receptor beta chains from one sample in a study of Graves' ophthalmopathy and Graves' hyperthyroidism. TCRdb re-called the multiplex PCR reads with MiXCR, one entry per CDR3 protein. Among around 470,000 distinct CDR3 sequences listed, about 15% were seen once. Input material: blood. These receptors were obtained from a woman aged 25-40 years with Graves' ophthalmopathy. Each CDR3 is given with its conserved first and last residue. A D gene is named only where the DNA matches it firmly. Rows give clone size only sometimes, using once, few, many, or a class for an expanded clone.

d_call j_call clone_size v_call cdr3_nt cdr3_aa
. TRBJ1-5 many TRBV10-3 TGTGCCATCAGTGGTGGGGAGCAGCCCCAGCATTTT CAISGGEQPQHF
. TRBJ1-2 . TRBV30 TGTGCCTGGAGTGTATTTGGTATGGGCTACACCTTC CAWSVFGMGYTF
. TRBJ1-2 . TRBV4-2 TGTGCCAGCAGCCAAAACAGGGTCCTTCTTTATGGCTACACCTTC CASSQNRVLLYGYTF
TRBD1 TRBJ2-7 . TRBV6-5 TGTGCCAGCAGTTTGGGGACAGGGAGGCCCGAGCAGTACTTC CASSLGTGRPEQYF
. TRBJ2-7 . TRBV14 TGTGCCACGTATATAAAAGGGAGGCCAACCTACGAGCAGTACTTC CATYIKGRPTYEQYF
. TRBJ1-1 many TRBV19 TGTGCCAGTAACCTGGGGCGCGCTAACACTGAAGCTTTCTTT CASNLGRANTEAFF
. TRBJ1-5 many TRBV28 TGTGCCAGCAGTCCCTCGTCGGGGCATAGCAATCAGCCCCAGCATTTT CASSPSSGHSNQPQHF
TRBD1 TRBJ2-7 many TRBV28 TGTGCCAGCAGTCCCTCTTGGGGACAGGGGACAGGGAACGAGCAGTACTTC CASSPSWGQGTGNEQYF
TRBD1 TRBJ1-2 few TRBV6-1 TGTGCCGGACGAGGACAGGGCCGCTATGGCTACACCTTC CAGRGQGRYGYTF
TRBD1 TRBJ2-7 many TRBV6-1 TGTGCCAGCAGTCGCCTGGACAGGGGATACCCCTACGAGCAGTACTTC CASSRLDRGYPYEQYF
. TRBJ2-7 few TRBV28 TGTGCCACCACAGGACGGAGCTCCTACGAGCAGTACTTC CATTGRSSYEQYF
. TRBJ1-5 many TRBV20-1 TGCAGTGCTAAGGCCCTGGGCGAGGGTAGCAATCAGCCCCAGCATTTT CSAKALGEGSNQPQHF
. TRBJ2-2 few TRBV29-1 TGCAGCGTCCGGGACCCGACGAACACCGGGGAGCTGTTTTTT CSVRDPTNTGELFF
TRBD1 TRBJ1-2 . TRBV30 TGTGCCTGGGGTTACTCAGGGGGCCGGGTCGGTGGCTACACCTTC CAWGYSGGRVGGYTF
. TRBJ1-3 . TRBV12-5 TGTGCTAGTGGTACTCGGGACACCATATATTTT CASGTRDTIYF
TRBD1 TRBJ1-6 many TRBV10-3 TGTGCCATCAGTGAGGGACAGGAGGCTAATTCACCCCTCCACTTT CAISEGQEANSPLHF
TRBD1 TRBJ1-2 . TRBV20-1 TGCAGTGCAAAACTGCCTCCGGGACAGGGACATTATGGCTACACCTTC CSAKLPPGQGHYGYTF
TRBD1 TRBJ1-5 many TRBV2 TGTGCCAGCACCTCAGGGACAGATAATCAGCCCCAGCATTTT CASTSGTDNQPQHF
. TRBJ2-7 many TRBV20-1 TGCAGTGCTAGACCCTCGTGGGGCGAATACTCCTCCTACGAGCAGTACTTC CSARPSWGEYSSYEQYF
TRBD1 TRBJ1-1 few TRBV6-5 TGTGCCAGCAGTTACGCCCGGACAGGGTGGACTGAAGCTTTCTTT CASSYARTGWTEAFF
TRBD2 TRBJ2-4 few TRBV6-5 TGTGCCAGCACCTACTATACTAGCGGGGAAAACATTCAGTACTTC CASTYYTSGENIQYF
. TRBJ1-6 many TRBV20-1 TGCAGTGCTAGAGATCATCGGGGTGGGGGATCACCCCTCCACTTT CSARDHRGGGSPLHF
TRBD1 TRBJ2-7 many TRBV27 TGTGCCAGCAGTTTGAAGGACAGGGGACTGTTCGAGCAGTACTTC CASSLKDRGLFEQYF
. TRBJ1-2 many TRBV28 TGTGCCAGCAGTCTTGGGGGGCTCCAGAGGTATGGCTACACCTTC CASSLGGLQRYGYTF
. TRBJ2-2 few TRBV12-3/TRBV12-4 TGTGCCAGCAGTTTACTGCCGAACACCGGGGGGCTGTTTTTT CASSLLPNTGGLFF
TRBD1 TRBJ2-7 many TRBV13 TGTGCCAGCAGCTTGACAGGGGGCAACGACGAGCAGTACTTC CASSLTGGNDEQYF
. TRBJ2-7 . TRBV30 TGTGCCTGGAGTGTACAGTTTCAGGGGGGTAACTACGAGCAGTACTTC CAWSVQFQGGNYEQYF
. TRBJ2-7 . TRBV6-5 TGTGCCAGCAGTTACTCCCAGGGTGGGTACGAGCAGTACTTC CASSYSQGGYEQYF
TRBD2 TRBJ2-5 few TRBV29-1 TGCAGCGTTGAGAGGTACGCTAGCGGAGTCGCTCAAGAGACCCAGTACTTC CSVERYASGVAQETQYF
. TRBJ2-7 few TRBV6-2/TRBV6-3 TGTGCCAGCAGTAGCCGCCGGGCCCAAAGAGGATACTCCTACGAGCAGTACTTC CASSSRRAQRGYSYEQYF
. TRBJ2-2 . TRBV7-3 TGTGCCAGCAGCTTAGAGGCTCCCCAAAACACCGGGGAGCTGTTTTTT CASSLEAPQNTGELFF
. TRBJ2-7 . TRBV15 TGTGCCACCAGCACACACAGGGTCGGTCGCGACGATCAGTACTTC CATSTHRVGRDDQYF
. TRBJ2-6 many TRBV27 TGTGCCAGCAGTTACAGGGATCCTGGGGCCAACGTCCTGACTTTC CASSYRDPGANVLTF
. TRBJ2-6 many TRBV6-2/TRBV6-3 TGTGCCAGCAGTCCCCGTTCGGACTCTGGGGCCAACGTCCTGACTTTC CASSPRSDSGANVLTF
. TRBJ2-2 many TRBV10-3 TGTGCCATCAGTCGTGCGGGGTCGAACACCGGGGAGCTGTTTTTT CAISRAGSNTGELFF
TRBD2 TRBJ2-5 many TRBV7-8 TGTGCCAGCAGCTTAGCGGGACTACTACGTGAGACCCAGTACTTC CASSLAGLLRETQYF
. TRBJ1-1 many TRBV30 TGTGCCTGGAGTCTGCGTAACACTGAAGCTTTCTTT CAWSLRNTEAFF
. TRBJ1-5 many TRBV6-2/TRBV6-3 TGTGCCAGCAGGATCGCGGGACTCGGAGGTGGGCCCCAGCATTTT CASRIAGLGGGPQHF
. TRBJ2-7 many TRBV10-3 TGTGCCATCAGTGGGAATAGCGCTTACGAGCAGTACTTC CAISGNSAYEQYF
. TRBJ2-7 few TRBV7-2 TGTGCCAGCAGCTTACACAGGGAAACGAACGAGCAGTACTTC CASSLHRETNEQYF
. TRBJ2-5 many TRBV11-2 TGTGCCAGCAGCCGGAACAGGGCCCTGCAAGAGACCCAGTACTTC CASSRNRALQETQYF
TRBD1 TRBJ1-1 . TRBV20-1 TGCAGTGCTAGTAGGACAGGGGGTCTATGGGACACTGATGCTTTCTTT CSASRTGGLWDTDAFF
TRBD2 TRBJ2-5 few TRBV6-2/TRBV6-3 TGTGCCAGCATGGGACTAGCGGGTCAAGAGACCCAGTACTTC CASMGLAGQETQYF
. TRBJ2-6 many TRBV4-3 TGCGCCAGCAGCCTGTTTAACAGCGGTGGAGGGGCCAACGTCCTGACTTTC CASSLFNSGGGANVLTF
. TRBJ1-2 many TRBV12-3/TRBV12-4 TGTGCCAGCAGTTCAGGGGCGAGTAACTATGGCTACACCTTC CASSSGASNYGYTF
TRBD1 TRBJ1-2 . TRBV11-3 TGTGCCAGCAGTCGGACAGGACGGGGCTATGGCTACACCTTC CASSRTGRGYGYTF
TRBD1 TRBJ2-2 few TRBV29-1 TGCAGCGCCCGACAGGGACCGAACACCGGGGAGCTGTTTTTT CSARQGPNTGELFF
. TRBJ2-4 many TRBV6-2/TRBV6-3 TGTGCCAGCAGTTTGGGCGCGGTGAACATTAAGTACTTC CASSLGAVNIKYF
. TRBJ1-5 many TRBV6-1 TGTGCCAGCAGTCAAAAGGCGGCCGTCAATCAGCCCCAGCATTTT CASSQKAAVNQPQHF
TRBD2 TRBJ2-7 many TRBV20-1 TGCAGTGCTAGCCACCCTGGAGGGTCGAGCGGGGGGGCCTACGAGCAGTACTTC CSASHPGGSSGGAYEQYF
. TRBJ2-7 many TRBV28 TGTGCCAGCAGTTCTAGGCAGGGCGAGCAGTACTTC CASSSRQGEQYF
TRBD2 TRBJ2-2 many TRBV5-1 TGCGCCAGCAGCTCAGCGGGAGCGCCGATGTCCGGGGAGCTGTTTTTT CASSSAGAPMSGELFF
. TRBJ2-7 few TRBV18 TGTGCCAGCTCACCTGTCGCGGGACAAACCGCCGACGAGCAGTACTTC CASSPVAGQTADEQYF